Each of the 4 T cell receptor beta chains below was sequenced from the same sample in a study of blood T cell repertoires in COVID-19. Sequencing used immunoSEQ multiplex PCR; TCRdb keeps in-frame clones, though not all of them. The sample lists about 150,000 clones, 85% seen once, with under 8.5% in the top ten. The sequenced sample was peripheral blood. The receptors shown here come from a woman between 55 and 75 years old with COVID-19, enrolled during active disease.

The chain is built from TRBV19 and TRBJ2-1, with a tentative D call TRBD2 (6 bases). V shed 1 base and J shed 4 bases, with 11 bases lying between them. Germline CDR1 LNHDA, CDR2 SQIVND (reference sequence). This CDR3 is 15 amino acids long. Here the CDR3 DNA reads TGTGCCAGTAGTATAGGGGCGGGGCGGTACAATGAGCAGTTCTTC. Translation: CASSIGAGRYNEQFF.

This chain links TRBV7-9 with TRBJ2-7, with 14 bases matching TRBD2. Germline lookup yields CDR1 SEHNR and CDR2 FQNEAQ (reference sequence). There are 15 residues in the CDR3. Germline trimming cut 3 bases from V and 4 bases from J; bases unmatched to any gene: 2. The CDR3 DNA is TGTGCCAGCAGCTTGTGGACTAGCGGGGGGTACGAGCAGTACTTC. Translating it yields CASSLWTSGGYEQYF.

The V and J genes are TRBV5-1 and TRBJ1-2; the match to TRBD1 covers 7 bases. The V and J ends lost 5 bases and 5 bases, in that order; junction bases with no gene match: 3. CDR1 is SGHRS and CDR2 is YFSETQ in the germline V gene. The CDR3 covers 12 residues. CDR3 amino acids: CASRQTGYGYTF. DNA for the CDR3: TGCGCCAGCAGGCAGACAGGGTATGGCTACACCTTC.

This clone was picked up a small number of times. The V gene is TRBV27, the J gene TRBJ1-1, with a possible D match to TRBD1 (6 bases). CDR1 MNHEY and CDR2 SMNVEV come from the germline V gene (reference sequence). The CDR3 totals 18 residues. V was clipped by 3 bases and J by 1 base, with 21 bases between them. The CDR3 nucleotides read TGTGCCAGCAGTTTGGCGCGCCCTTCAGGGGCCGGGAACACTGAAGCTTTCTTT. Its protein product is CASSLARPSGAGNTEAFF.